This T cell receptor beta chain was recorded in a study of neoadjuvant anti-PD-1 for oral cavity cancer. Time point reported: after neoadjuvant nivolumab, at surgical resection. Data came from immunoSEQ multiplex PCR; TCRdb stores just in-frame clones and leaves some out. The repertoire includes roughly 9,000 clones, roughly 62% of them detected once, and 3.5% to 4.5% sits in the top ten. The CDR3 consists of 16 residues. V lost 5 bases and J 4 bases, leaving 18 bases between the germline ends. Looked up from germline, CDR1 is MDHEN and CDR2 is SYDVKM. The clonotype was recovered from a person between 40 and 80 years old with oral cavity squamous cell carcinoma. The rearrangement links TRBV28 to TRBJ1-5, with D possibly matching TRBD1 (5 bases). Sequencing used PBMCs, obtained after nivolumab (anti-PD-1) treatment. Written as DNA, the CDR3 is TGTGCCAGCAGTCCCGGGGGGGAGGGTGCGAATCAGCCCCAGCATTTT. This translates into CASSPGGEGANQPQHF.